This TCR beta chain was observed in a study of blood T cells in healthy people across ages. Broader study findings: Lack of knowledge of donor CMV status possibly confounded expanded clonotype changes.

Each sample had at least 6 million PBMCs isolated. Using a J-beta primer mix together with a sample-barcoded 5' primer, a second PCR was run for roughly 7 to 12 cycles. No fewer than 2.5 million CDR3-containing paired-end reads came from each sample. TCRdb re-called the 5' RACE reads with MiXCR, one entry per CDR3 protein. The table includes about a million distinct CDR3 sequences, roughly half detected once. The CDR3 is made up of 18 amino acids. V trimming: 5 bases; J trimming: 0 bases; junction bases outside the gene matches: 8. Germline lookup yields CDR1 LGHNA and CDR2 YSLEER. In its sample, this clonotype was seen a few times. What it recognizes is unknown.

This chain links TRBV4-3 with TRBJ2-6; 9 bases are shared with TRBD1. The source of this sequence is a woman aged 55-70 years in good health. Sequenced material: blood. CDR3 coding DNA: TGCGCCAGCAGCTTTCATCGGACAGGGGTCTCTGGGGCCAACGTCCTGACTTTC. Its protein is CASSFHRTGVSGANVLTF.